This T cell receptor beta chain was obtained from a study of blood T cell repertoires in COVID-19. About the research overall: Sources were T cells, B-cell-depleted T cells, or PBMCs; the material itself was cDNA or gDNA.

Authors' analysis steps: For nucleated cells, counts were estimated from reference gene primer amplification. Assay: immunoSEQ multiplex PCR; the TCRdb copy retains only in-frame clones and omits some. V and J calls plus clone size are reproduced from that table; the DNA served to infer D and trimming. The data hold about 120,000 clones, with around 88% observed a single time. Germline V gene lookup returns CDR1 SGHAT and CDR2 FQNNGV. With 4 bases clipped from V and 7 bases from J, the junction kept 11 bases outside the gene matches. This CDR3 contains 15 residues. The TCR was taken from a human donor with acute or convalescent COVID-19. The donor label of this sample is uncertain. Source material: peripheral blood. The chain joins TRBV11-2 to TRBJ2-7; TRBD1 matches at 9 bases. The CDR3 protein is CASSSGTGQLREQYF. The CDR3, as DNA: TGTGCCAGCAGCTCCGGGACAGGGCAACTACGGGAGCAGTACTTC.